A selection of T cell receptor beta chains follows, all from one sample in a study of cytomegalovirus exposure and HLA in healthy donors. Assay used: immunoSEQ multiplex PCR; TCRdb lists only in-frame clones, some missing. The table shows 200,000 to 250,000 clones, with roughly 84% occurring only once. Sequences were obtained from PBMCs. Receptors originate from a woman between 18 and 29 years old in good health and CMV-seropositive. CDR3s include the opening cysteine and the closing phenylalanine or tryptophan. Fields, in order: J gene, clone size, D gene, V gene, CDR3 DNA, CDR3 protein. D genes are given only for firm matches. Rows give clone size only sometimes, using once, few, many, or a class for an expanded clone.

J: TRBJ1-1
size: -
D: TRBD1
V: TRBV7-8
DNA: TGTGCCAGCAGCTTAGTATGGACTCAGGGGGGCAACACTGAAGCTTTCTTT
CDR3: CASSLVWTQGGNTEAFF

J: TRBJ1-5
size: -
D: TRBD1
V: TRBV5-1
DNA: TGCGCCAGCAGCTTGGCGGGACAGGCTCCACTGCCCCAGCATTTT
CDR3: CASSLAGQAPLPQHF

J: TRBJ1-1
size: -
D: -
V: TRBV6-5
DNA: TGTGCCAGCAGTTATCAGGGGTTGGGAACTGAAGCTTTCTTT
CDR3: CASSYQGLGTEAFF

J: TRBJ1-1
size: -
D: -
V: TRBV2
DNA: TGTGCCAGCAAGAAGATAGGACAGAACACTGAAGCTTTCTTT
CDR3: CASKKIGQNTEAFF

J: TRBJ2-3
size: -
D: TRBD2
V: TRBV27
DNA: TGTGCCTCCGGGACTAGCGGGAGGGCCTACCACACAGATACGCAGTATTTT
CDR3: CASGTSGRAYHTDTQYF

J: TRBJ1-5
size: once
D: -
V: TRBV19
DNA: TGTGCCAGTAGTAGTTTGCCAGGGCAGCAGCCCCAGCATTTT
CDR3: CASSSLPGQQPQHF

J: TRBJ1-1
size: -
D: -
V: TRBV6-5
DNA: TGTGCCAGCAGTCCCTCGCAGTACACTGAAGCTTTCTTT
CDR3: CASSPSQYTEAFF

J: TRBJ2-2
size: -
D: -
V: TRBV4-1
DNA: TGCGCCAGCAGCCAAGGAACAGGCTTGTCCACCGGGGAGCTGTTTTTT
CDR3: CASSQGTGLSTGELFF

J: TRBJ2-7
size: -
D: -
V: TRBV5-1
DNA: TGCGCCAGCAGCTTGGTTAGTAGCGGTTCCTACGAGCAGTACTTC
CDR3: CASSLVSSGSYEQYF

J: TRBJ2-7
size: -
D: TRBD2
V: TRBV15
DNA: TGTGCCACCAGCAGAGACGGGACTAGCGTCTACGAGCAGTACTTC
CDR3: CATSRDGTSVYEQYF

J: TRBJ2-1
size: few
D: TRBD2
V: TRBV6-6
DNA: TGTGCCAGCAGCCCCCGGACTAGCGGGAGCAATGAGCAGTTCTTC
CDR3: CASSPRTSGSNEQFF

J: TRBJ2-2
size: -
D: -
V: TRBV27
DNA: TGTGCCAGCAGTTTTTTCCCCATCGCCAGGGGCACCGGGGAGCTGTTTTTT
CDR3: CASSFFPIARGTGELFF

J: TRBJ1-2
size: -
D: -
V: TRBV2
DNA: TGTGCCAGCATTGTACGGACAGCGACTGGTGGCTACACCTTC
CDR3: CASIVRTATGGYTF

J: TRBJ1-2
size: -
D: -
V: TRBV5-6
DNA: TGTGCCAGCAGCTTAGTAAGGGGATATGGCTACACCTTC
CDR3: CASSLVRGYGYTF

J: TRBJ2-7
size: -
D: TRBD2
V: TRBV19
DNA: TGTGCCAGTAGGATGGCGGGAGGGCCCTACGAGCAGTACTTC
CDR3: CASRMAGGPYEQYF

J: TRBJ2-7
size: -
D: TRBD2
V: TRBV5-1
DNA: TGCGCCAGCAGCTCAGGGACTAGCGGGAGTCAGTACTTC
CDR3: CASSSGTSGSQYF

J: TRBJ2-2
size: -
D: -
V: TRBV7-9
DNA: TGTGCCAGCAGCTTAGAGGCGGGTATAAACACCGGGGAGCTGTTTTTT
CDR3: CASSLEAGINTGELFF

J: TRBJ2-1
size: -
D: TRBD2
V: TRBV28
DNA: TGTGCCAGCAGTTTAAGCGGGAGTATTTACAATGAGCAGTTCTTC
CDR3: CASSLSGSIYNEQFF

J: TRBJ2-1
size: once
D: TRBD2
V: TRBV19
DNA: TGTGCCAGCAAACAGAGCGGGACGTCCTACAATGAGCAGTTCTTC
CDR3: CASKQSGTSYNEQFF

J: TRBJ2-1
size: few
D: -
V: TRBV7-2
DNA: TGTGCCAGCAGCCCGCAGGGGCAGTTCTTC
CDR3: CASSPQGQFF

J: TRBJ2-3
size: -
D: -
V: TRBV19
DNA: TGTGCCAGTAGTATATTGGGAGGACGGCCAGCAGATACGCAGTATTTT
CDR3: CASSILGGRPADTQYF

J: TRBJ2-1
size: -
D: -
V: TRBV9
DNA: TGTGCCAGCAGCGTAGGAGACAGACACAATGAGCAGTTCTTC
CDR3: CASSVGDRHNEQFF

J: TRBJ2-2
size: -
D: TRBD2
V: TRBV7-6
DNA: TGTGCCAGCAGCCTGAGCGGGAACACGAACACCGGGGAGCTGTTTTTT
CDR3: CASSLSGNTNTGELFF

J: TRBJ1-5
size: -
D: TRBD1
V: TRBV27
DNA: TGTGCCAGCAGTCGGACAGGGCCAGGGGTCGGCAATCAGCCCCAGCATTTT
CDR3: CASSRTGPGVGNQPQHF